The text below deals with one TCR beta chain. The antigen it recognizes is unknown. Base qualities are not recorded, but no much larger clone differs from it by a single base. In the prospective study, participants were about 18 to 89 years old, resided in about two dozen geographic areas of the United States, and were enrolled through a virtual design. In the prospective study, participants were assigned to cohorts based on the clinical history participants reported in a screening survey and a study questionnaire. Each participant in the prospective study had whole blood, serum and a nasopharyngeal or oropharyngeal swab collected by mobile phlebotomists. Participants in the prospective study had the option to provide additional blood draws and questionnaires over an approximately two-month period. Before DNA extraction, prospective study blood samples were shipped either frozen or at room temperature.

Germline trimming amounts to 1 base on V and 2 bases on J, with 7 as the count of junction bases outside the gene matches. Including cysteine and phenylalanine, the CDR3 has 17 amino acids. Only the CDR3 DNA stays, 51 bases, in frame from base 1. CDR1 and CDR2 are drawn from the germline V gene: SGHDN, FVKESK. TCRbeta CDR3 regions were amplified from genomic DNA using the immunoSEQ Assay, a bias-controlled multiplex PCR. In the authors' own workflow: The number of nucleated cells in each sample was estimated from the amplification of reference gene primers within the assay. Sequence reads were collapsed and filtered to measure the absolute abundance of every unique TCRbeta CDR3 rearrangement. Productive Simpson clonality was computed per sample as the square root of Simpson's diversity index over productive rearrangements. The table was pulled from immuneACCESS by TCRdb, which kept in-frame rearrangements only. Such tables lose some clones; where checked, under half of the loss comes from unresolved V genes, and the rest has no known cause. V and J calls and clone size are those listed in that table; D and trimming were worked out from the DNA. In all, the sample holds 250,000 or so clones, and 85% to 90% of those were seen once. Jointly, the top ten make up about 4% of the sample.

This record comes from a study of blood T cell repertoires in COVID-19 (dated by TCRdb to about 2020). A note on the overall study: The collaborator samples originated in the United States, Italy and Spain and spanned the acute and convalescent phases of COVID-19. The material from the prospective study consisted of cDNA or gDNA derived from T cells, B-cell-depleted T cells, or PBMCs. The dataset comprised deeply sampled blood TCRbeta repertoires from subjects exposed to, actively infected with, or recovered from COVID-19. The repertoires were released in a freely available public database intended as a resource for research on the immune response to SARS-CoV-2. Samples were obtained from the ongoing ImmuneRACE study (first 160 participants) and from about 1,300 subjects provided by 6 global collaborators. The sample metadata nearly always contained a de-identified subject ID, COVID-19 status, age in years and sex. Where available, HLA class I and class II types were taken from metadata supplied by the sample provider and were not determined by assay-based typing.

Overall results and qualifications from the work: Clinical and demographic metadata were provided uncurated, with the amount varying by source and participant.

The sequenced sample consisted of PBMCs or T cells enriched from blood (not recorded which). The TCR sequence derives from a woman in her twenties or thirties with acute COVID-19. The chain employs TRBV14 and TRBJ2-1; 8 junctional bases match TRBD2. The CDR3 loop reads CASSQAFTGRAYNEQFF. DNA sequence: TGTGCCAGCAGCCAAGCCTTTACCGGGAGGGCCTACAATGAGCAGTTCTTC.